This TCR beta chain comes out of a study of blood T cell repertoires in COVID-19. The protocol was immunoSEQ multiplex PCR, while the TCRdb copy is restricted to in-frame clones and leaves out a portion. The sample lists about 80,000 clones, 80% occurring once. Trimming left V 1 base short and J 2 bases short, with 13 bases between. The germline gives CDR1 SGHVS, CDR2 FNYEAQ. This CDR3 has 16 amino acids. The specimen sequenced was peripheral blood. The sequence derives from a woman in her thirties or forties with active or convalescent COVID-19. This chain links TRBV7-6 with TRBJ2-3; a possible D gene is TRBD1 (6 bases). The CDR3 region has the DNA TGTGCCAGCAGCTTAGGAGGCAGGGGCCCCACAGATACGCAGTATTTT. Its translation is CASSLGGRGPTDTQYF.